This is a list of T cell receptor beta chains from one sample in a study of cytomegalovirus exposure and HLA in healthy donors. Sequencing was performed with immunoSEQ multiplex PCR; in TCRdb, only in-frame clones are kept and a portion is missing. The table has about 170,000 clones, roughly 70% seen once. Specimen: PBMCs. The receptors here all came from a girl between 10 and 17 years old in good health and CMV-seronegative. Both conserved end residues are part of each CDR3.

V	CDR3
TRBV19	CASTSTSGGNEQFF
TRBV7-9	CASSILPGLPGGEQFF
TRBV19	CASSAQTGGGYGYTF
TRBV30	CAWIDRGDRGEQYF
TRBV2	CARGTSGGIQETQYF
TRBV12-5	CASGFVGSYEQYF
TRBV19	CASSTGPRYGYTF
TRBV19	CASSIEGPGSEKQFF
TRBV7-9	CASSLLGTGVETQYF
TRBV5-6	CASSLMDNEQFF
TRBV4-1	CASSQEWASGGAGTDTQYF
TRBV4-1	CASSQELGYEEKLFF
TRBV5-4	CASSLRGQGSGNTIYF
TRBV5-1	CASSLVPDKVQTTEAFF
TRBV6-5	CASSYGSNQPQHF
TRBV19	CASDYTGGMAFF
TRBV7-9	CASSPTQGYGYTF
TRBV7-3	CASSFGAGGPETQYF
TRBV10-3	CATSEGLRNEQYF
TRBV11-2	CASSLALYQPQHF
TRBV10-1	CASSEFQRGYNEQFF
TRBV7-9	CASSLRERGGRNEQFF
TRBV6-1	CASSDLGYGYTF
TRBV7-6	CASSLKTELYNSPLHF
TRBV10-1	CASSTGVSTDTQYF
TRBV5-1	CASSGRGDSYTF
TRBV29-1	CSVAGGTGDSGANVLTF
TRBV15	CATSRYDTDTEAFF
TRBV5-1	CASSLPSGGNEQFF
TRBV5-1	CASSLGVGGFAEAFF
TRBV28	CASSITGITREQYF
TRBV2	CASSDGGGGYGYTF
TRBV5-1	CASSLASLAGGRQETQYF
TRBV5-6	CASSLLSPGSTYEQYF
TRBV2	CASVRENTEAFF
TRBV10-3	CALLPGFGYEQYF
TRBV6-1	CASTAGGLGYTF
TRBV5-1	CASSLGQVANYGYTF
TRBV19	CASSIEQGASYEQYF
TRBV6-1	CASSLLKNRGHEQYF
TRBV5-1	CASSLGDSTGELFF
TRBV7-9	CASSLGDRGNQPQHF
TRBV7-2	CASSPRKDKHF
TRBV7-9	CASSLSNQPQHF
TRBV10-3	CAISERLGALQETQYF
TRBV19	CASSIGRQGRSEKLFF